This T cell receptor beta chain was obtained from a study of cytomegalovirus exposure and HLA in healthy donors. This CDR3 has 14 residues. Germline V gene data show CDR1 as ENHRY and CDR2 as SYGVKD. Losses at the gene ends were 6 bases for V and 8 bases for J; bases not matched to a gene: 11. This clone was found once. Its specificity is not known. General study findings and limits: A prior analysis recorded that most TCR beta V segments were productive about 87% or about 30% of the time. Reportedly, fewer N-insertions than the approximately 700-donor mean appeared in an Asian-associated ancestry cluster in a later analysis. Sequencing depth across donors, presence/absence analyses assumed, was roughly uniform. Later analysis revealed greater clonal expansion in HLA-associated TCR beta chains than in equally common others.

60 Vbeta and 13 Jbeta primers were used in PCR. Sequenced by immunoSEQ multiplex PCR; TCRdb stores in-frame clones only, minus some. Among some 150,000 clones, 79% were seen once, and the ten largest hold around 6.5%. The sequence derives from a man between 50 and 59 years old in good health and CMV-seropositive. Sequences were obtained from PBMCs. The genes are TRBV10-3 and TRBJ1-2, with 8 bases lining up with TRBD1. In DNA, the CDR3 is TGTGCCATCAGCCAGGGGGCGCAGGATAACGGCTACACCTTC. Encoded protein: CAISQGAQDNGYTF.